The sequence of this T cell receptor beta chain was determined in a study of OX40 agonist ivuxolimab in advanced cancers. Background on the study: Participants averaged 60 years of age (range about 23 to 79) and were 82.7% male. Findings and caveats of the study: Some nonresponders likewise displayed low normalized T-cell clonal expansion. CD8+ T cells showed, on average, more clonal expansion than CD4+ cells.

The CDR3 is 17 residues long. V was clipped by 3 bases and J by 1 base, with 16 bases between them. CDR1 is MDHEN, CDR2 SYDVKM, per germline. This clone was recorded once. Its target is not known. Sequencing was performed with immunoSEQ multiplex PCR; in TCRdb, only in-frame clones are kept and a portion is missing. Of over 100,000 clones listed, 80% to 90% are singletons. The sequencing here drew on CD4+ or CD8+ T cells sorted from blood, taken in a trial of the OX40 agonist ivuxolimab. This sequence was found in an adult with an advanced solid tumor such as melanoma, head and neck, liver or kidney cancer. This chain connects TRBV28 to TRBJ2-4, with D perhaps matching TRBD1 (6 bases). The CDR3 reads CASSFLREGGAKNIQYF. In DNA form, the CDR3 reads TGTGCCAGCAGTTTCCTCAGGGAAGGGGGTGCCAAAAACATTCAGTACTTC.